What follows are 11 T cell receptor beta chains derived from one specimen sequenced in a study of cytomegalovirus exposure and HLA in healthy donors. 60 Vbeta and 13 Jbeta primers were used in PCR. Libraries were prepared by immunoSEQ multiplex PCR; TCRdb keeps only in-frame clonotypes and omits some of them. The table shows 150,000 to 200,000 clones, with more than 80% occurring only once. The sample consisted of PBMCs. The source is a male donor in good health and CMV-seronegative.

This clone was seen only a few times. The CDR3 coding sequence is TGTGCCAGCAGCACATTGGCCCAGCCCCAGCATTTT. Protein sequence: CASSTLAQPQHF. The J gene is TRBJ1-5, the V gene TRBV5-6; D gene unclear. Deletions cut 4 bases from V and 7 bases from J, with 9 bases between. CDR1 is SGHDT and CDR2 is YYEEEE in the germline V gene. CDR3 length: 12 amino acids.

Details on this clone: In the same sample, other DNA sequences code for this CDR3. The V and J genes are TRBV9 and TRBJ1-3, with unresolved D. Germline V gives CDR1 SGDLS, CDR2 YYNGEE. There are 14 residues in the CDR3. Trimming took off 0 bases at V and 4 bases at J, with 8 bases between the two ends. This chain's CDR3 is CASSVGGRGNTIYF. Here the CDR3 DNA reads TGTGCCAGCAGCGTAGGTGGGAGAGGAAACACCATATATTTT.

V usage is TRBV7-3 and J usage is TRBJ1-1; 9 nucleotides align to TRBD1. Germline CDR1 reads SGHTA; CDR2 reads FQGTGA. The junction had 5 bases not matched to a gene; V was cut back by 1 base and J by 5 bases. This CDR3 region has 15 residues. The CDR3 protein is CASSLSKQGATEAFF. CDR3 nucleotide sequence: TGTGCCAGCAGCTTAAGCAAACAGGGGGCAACTGAAGCTTTCTTT. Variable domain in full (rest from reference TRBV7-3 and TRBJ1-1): GAGVSQTPSNKVTEKGKYVELRCDPISGHTALYWYRQSLGQGPEFLIYFQGTGAADDSGLPNDRFFAVRPEGSVSTLKIQRTERGDSAVYLCASSLSKQGATEAFFGQGTRLTVV.

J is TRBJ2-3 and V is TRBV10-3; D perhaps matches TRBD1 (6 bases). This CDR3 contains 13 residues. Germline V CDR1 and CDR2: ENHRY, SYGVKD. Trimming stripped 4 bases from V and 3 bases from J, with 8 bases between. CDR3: CAISVQGTDTQYF. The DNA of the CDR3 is TGTGCCATCAGTGTACAGGGAACAGATACGCAGTATTTT.

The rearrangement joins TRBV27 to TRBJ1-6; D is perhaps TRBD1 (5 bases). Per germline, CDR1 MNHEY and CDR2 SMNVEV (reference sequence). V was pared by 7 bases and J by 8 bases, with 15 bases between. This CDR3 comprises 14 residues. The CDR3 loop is CASTRDREHSPLHF. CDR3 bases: TGTGCCAGCACCAGGGACCGGGAGCATTCACCCCTCCACTTT.

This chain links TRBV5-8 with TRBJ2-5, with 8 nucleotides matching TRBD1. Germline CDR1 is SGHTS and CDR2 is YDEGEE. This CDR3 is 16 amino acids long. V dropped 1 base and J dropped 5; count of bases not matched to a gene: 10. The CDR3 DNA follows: TGTGCCAGCAGCTTGCGATCGGCCAGGGGGCTTGAGACCCAGTACTTC. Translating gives CASSLRSARGLETQYF.

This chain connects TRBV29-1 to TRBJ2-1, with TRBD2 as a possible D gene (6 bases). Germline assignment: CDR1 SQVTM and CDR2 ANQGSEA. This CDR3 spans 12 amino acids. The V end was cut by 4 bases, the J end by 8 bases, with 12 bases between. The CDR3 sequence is CSVAPGGDEQFF. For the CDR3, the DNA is TGCAGCGTTGCGCCGGGCGGGGATGAGCAGTTCTTC.

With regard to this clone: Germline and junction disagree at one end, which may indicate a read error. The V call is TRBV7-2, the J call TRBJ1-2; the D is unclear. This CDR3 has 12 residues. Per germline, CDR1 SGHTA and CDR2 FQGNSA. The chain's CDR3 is CASSPRGDGYPF. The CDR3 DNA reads TGTGCCAGCAGCCCTCGCGGAGATGGCTACCCCTTC.

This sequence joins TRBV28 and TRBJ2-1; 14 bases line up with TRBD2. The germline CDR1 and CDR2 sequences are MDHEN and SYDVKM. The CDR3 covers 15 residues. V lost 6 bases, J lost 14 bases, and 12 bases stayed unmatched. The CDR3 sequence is CASSGLAGGEKVEFF. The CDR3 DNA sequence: TGTGCCAGCAGCGGACTAGCGGGAGGAGAAAAAGTGGAGTTCTTC.

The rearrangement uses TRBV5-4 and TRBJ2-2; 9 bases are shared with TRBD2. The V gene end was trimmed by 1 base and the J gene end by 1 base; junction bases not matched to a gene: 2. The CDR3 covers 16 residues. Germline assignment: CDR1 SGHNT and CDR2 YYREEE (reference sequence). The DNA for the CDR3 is TGTGCCAGCAGCTTGTGGCGGGGGGGGAACACCGGGGAGCTGTTTTTT. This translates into CASSLWRGGNTGELFF.

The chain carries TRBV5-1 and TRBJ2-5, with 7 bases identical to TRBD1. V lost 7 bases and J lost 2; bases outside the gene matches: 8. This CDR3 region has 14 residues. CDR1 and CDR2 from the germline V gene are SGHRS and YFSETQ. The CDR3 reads CASGLARGQETQYF. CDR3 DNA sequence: TGCGCCAGCGGGTTGGCCAGGGGGCAAGAGACCCAGTACTTC.